This is a list of T cell receptor beta chains from one sample in a study of regulatory T cells in long-lasting Graves disease. From the multiplex PCR reads, TCRdb called clonotypes with MiXCR, one entry per CDR3 protein. This sample has about 530,000 distinct CDR3 sequences, with roughly 16% found just once. These records were also assigned to another study, of T cells in Graves' hyperthyroidism and ophthalmopathy.

The specimen was peripheral blood mononuclear cells (PBMCs), collected at new diagnosis, from a patient treated with antithyroid drugs. These receptors originate from a woman aged 35-60 years with Graves disease. CDR3s include the opening cysteine and the closing phenylalanine or tryptophan. The D gene is left open where the match is weak. A clone size is listed for some rows: how often the clone was seen (once, few, many), or a class if it is expanded.

D	V	size	J	DNA	CDR3
-	TRBV9	-	TRBJ2-5	TGTGCCAGCAGCGTAGCTCTAGCACTTGGGGAGACCCAGTACTTC	CASSVALALGETQYF
-	TRBV7-2	many	TRBJ1-1	TGTGCCAGCTGGCGGAGAGGGGTTACTGAAGCTTTCTTT	CASWRRGVTEAFF
-	TRBV5-1	many	TRBJ2-3	TGCGCCAGCAGCTCTACATTGACACACTCCACAGATACGCAGTATTTT	CASSSTLTHSTDTQYF
-	TRBV6-1	many	TRBJ1-5	TGTGCCAGCACCGAACGAACAGGGAAGTATCAGCCCCAGCATTTT	CASTERTGKYQPQHF
-	TRBV3-1	few	TRBJ1-6	TGTGCCAGCAGCCAACCCAATTCACCCCTCCACTTT	CASSQPNSPLHF
TRBD1	TRBV6-1	many	TRBJ2-2	TGTGCCAGCAGTCCGGGACAGGGTAGTACCGGGGAGCTGTTTTTT	CASSPGQGSTGELFF
-	TRBV5-1	-	TRBJ2-2	TGCGCCAGCAGCTTGGAACAATTTGGCGGGGAGCTGTTTTTT	CASSLEQFGGELFF
-	TRBV5-1	few	TRBJ2-3	TGCGCCAGCAGCACCGGGACCGCCCCGAGGGGAGATACGCAGTATTTT	CASSTGTAPRGDTQYF
-	TRBV10-3	many	TRBJ1-2	TGTGCCATCAGCGGTAGGACAGAAACTAACTATGGCTACACCTTC	CAISGRTETNYGYTF
-	TRBV7-2	few	TRBJ2-1	TGTGCCAGCAGCTTCATGACAGCCTACAATGAGCAGTTCTTC	CASSFMTAYNEQFF
-	TRBV20-1	many	TRBJ1-2	TGCAGTGCTGCCCCCCCCGCCAGAACTAACTATGGCTACACCTTC	CSAAPPARTNYGYTF
-	TRBV7-9	many	TRBJ2-5	TGTGCCAGCAGCCTTACAGCCGGACAGTCCGAGACCCAGTACTTC	CASSLTAGQSETQYF
TRBD1	TRBV7-6	few	TRBJ2-3	TGTACCAGCAGCTCCTTCGGGACAGCTAGCACAGATACGCAGTATTTT	CTSSSFGTASTDTQYF
-	TRBV9	many	TRBJ2-5	TGTGCCAGCAGCGTAATGGGGGGTTTGCAAGAGACCCAGTACTTC	CASSVMGGLQETQYF
TRBD2	TRBV11-2	many	TRBJ2-5	TGTGCCAGCAGCTTAGGCCAACGGGGAGGGGAGACCCAGTACTTC	CASSLGQRGGETQYF
TRBD2	TRBV2	many	TRBJ2-1	TGTGCCAGCAGGAAACTAGCGGGGGGTCCAAATGAGCAGTTCTTC	CASRKLAGGPNEQFF
-	TRBV6-1	-	TRBJ1-1	TGTGCCAGCAGTGACTTGGGGGGGCGTTACACTGAAGCTTTCTTT	CASSDLGGRYTEAFF
-	TRBV27	few	TRBJ1-1	TGTGCCAGCAGGGCCCAGGCTGTTAACACTGAAGCTTTCTTT	CASRAQAVNTEAFF
-	TRBV6-1	few	TRBJ1-6	TGTGCCAGCAACGGCGGGTACGATAATTCACCCCTCCACTTT	CASNGGYDNSPLHF
-	TRBV3-1	-	TRBJ1-4	TGTGCCAGCAGCTCCCCAGGTTTGTCTCTCGAAAAACTGTTTTTT	CASSSPGLSLEKLFF
-	TRBV29-1	few	TRBJ2-4	TGCAGCGTTTACCAGGGCGCGGTTAACATTCAGTACTTC	CSVYQGAVNIQYF
TRBD1	TRBV11-2	many	TRBJ1-2	TGTGCCAGCAGCCCATGGTCGTTCGCTACAGGGGGCAGACGCTATGGCTACACCTTC	CASSPWSFATGGRRYGYTF
-	TRBV5-1	many	TRBJ1-1	TGCGCCAGCAGCTTGGAACAGATGGGTACTGAAGCTTTCTTT	CASSLEQMGTEAFF
-	TRBV12-3/TRBV12-4	-	TRBJ1-2	TGTGCCAGTAAACCATTAGACAGGCTCTATGGCTACACCTTC	CASKPLDRLYGYTF
-	TRBV12-5	few	TRBJ2-5	TGTGCTAGTGGCCTGAGGGATACGTGTGGGACCCAGTACTTC	CASGLRDTCGTQYF
-	TRBV4-1	many	TRBJ2-1	TGCGCCAGCAGCAAAGGGCCTTACAATGAGCAGTTCTTC	CASSKGPYNEQFF
TRBD1	TRBV12-3/TRBV12-4	-	TRBJ2-2	TGTGCCAGCAGGCCGACAGGGGTGAACACCGGGGAGCTGTTTTTT	CASRPTGVNTGELFF
-	TRBV3-1	many	TRBJ1-6	TGTGCCAGCCAACCGGGAAGCTATAATTCACCCCTCCACTTT	CASQPGSYNSPLHF
-	TRBV20-1	few	TRBJ1-2	TGCAGTGCTCCCACCCTCTCAGCTAACTATGGCTACACCTTC	CSAPTLSANYGYTF
-	TRBV2	many	TRBJ1-2	TGTGCCAGCAGCGACCAGGGGTATGGCTACACCTTC	CASSDQGYGYTF